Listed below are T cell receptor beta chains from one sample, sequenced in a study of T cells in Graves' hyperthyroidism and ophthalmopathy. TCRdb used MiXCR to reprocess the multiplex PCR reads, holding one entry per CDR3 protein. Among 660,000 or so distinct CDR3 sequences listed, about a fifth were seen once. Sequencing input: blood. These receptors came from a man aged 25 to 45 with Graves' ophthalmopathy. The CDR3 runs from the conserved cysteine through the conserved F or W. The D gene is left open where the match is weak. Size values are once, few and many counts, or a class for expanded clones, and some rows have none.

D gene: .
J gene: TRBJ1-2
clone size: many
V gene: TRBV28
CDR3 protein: CASSFGGPYGYTF
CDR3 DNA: TGTGCCAGCAGCTTCGGCGGCCCTTATGGCTACACCTTC

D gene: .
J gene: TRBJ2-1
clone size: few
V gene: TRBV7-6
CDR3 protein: CASSQWPPGPNSYNEQFF
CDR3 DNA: TGTGCCAGCAGCCAATGGCCGCCAGGCCCCAACTCCTACAATGAGCAGTTCTTC

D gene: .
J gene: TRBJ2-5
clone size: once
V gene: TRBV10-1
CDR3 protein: CASSSGAVYQETQYF
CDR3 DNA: TGTGCCAGCAGTTCAGGGGCAGTGTACCAAGAGACCCAGTACTTC

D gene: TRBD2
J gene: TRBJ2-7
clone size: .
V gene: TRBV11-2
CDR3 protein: CASRRPGLGIHEQYF
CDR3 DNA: TGTGCCAGCAGGAGGCCGGGACTAGGTATCCACGAGCAGTACTTC

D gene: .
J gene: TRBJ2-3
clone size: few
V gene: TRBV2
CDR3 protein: CASSEGQDRGDTQYF
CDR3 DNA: TGTGCCAGCAGTGAAGGACAGGACCGCGGAGATACGCAGTATTTT

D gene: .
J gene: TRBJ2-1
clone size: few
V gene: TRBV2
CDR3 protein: CASSGENNEQFF
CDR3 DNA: TGTGCCAGCAGCGGAGAAAACAATGAGCAGTTCTTC

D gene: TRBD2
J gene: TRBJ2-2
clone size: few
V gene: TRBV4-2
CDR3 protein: CASSQSGTSDTGELFF
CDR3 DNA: TGTGCCAGCAGCCAATCCGGGACTAGCGACACCGGGGAGCTGTTTTTT

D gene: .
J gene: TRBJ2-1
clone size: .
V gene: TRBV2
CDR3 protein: CASRDLGNEQFF
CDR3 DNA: TGTGCCAGCCGGGACTTGGGAAATGAGCAGTTCTTC

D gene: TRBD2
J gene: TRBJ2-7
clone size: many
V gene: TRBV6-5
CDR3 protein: CASSYSGLAGLYEQYF
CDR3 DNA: TGTGCCAGCAGTTACTCAGGACTAGCGGGACTTTACGAGCAGTACTTC

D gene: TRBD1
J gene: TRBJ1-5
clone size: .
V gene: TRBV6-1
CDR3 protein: CTSSRRTGDSNQPQHF
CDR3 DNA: TGTACCAGCAGCAGGCGGACAGGAGATAGCAATCAGCCCCAGCATTTT

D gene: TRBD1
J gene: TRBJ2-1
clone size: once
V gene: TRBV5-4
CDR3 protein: CASSARTGGHEQFF
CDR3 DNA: TGTGCCAGCAGCGCCCGGACAGGGGGCCATGAGCAGTTCTTC

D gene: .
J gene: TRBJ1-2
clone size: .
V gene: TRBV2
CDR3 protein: CASSEALKGGYTF
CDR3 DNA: TGTGCCAGCAGTGAAGCGCTAAAGGGAGGCTACACCTTC

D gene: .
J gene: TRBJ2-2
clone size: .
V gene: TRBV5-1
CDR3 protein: CASSQINTGELFF
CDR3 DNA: TGCGCCAGCAGCCAAATAAACACCGGGGAGCTGTTTTTT

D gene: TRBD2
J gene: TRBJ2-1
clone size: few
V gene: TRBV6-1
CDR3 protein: CASSEARVSGSNNEQFF
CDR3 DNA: TGTGCCAGCAGTGAAGCGCGTGTCAGCGGGAGTAACAATGAGCAGTTCTTC

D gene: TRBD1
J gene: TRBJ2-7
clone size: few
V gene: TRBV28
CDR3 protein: CASKEGAWTYEQYF
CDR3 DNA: TGTGCCAGCAAAGAGGGGGCTTGGACCTACGAGCAGTACTTC

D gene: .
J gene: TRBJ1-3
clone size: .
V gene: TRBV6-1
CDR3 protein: CASSEGTPSGNTIYF
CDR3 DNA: TGTGCCAGCAGTGAGGGGACCCCCTCTGGAAACACCATATATTTT

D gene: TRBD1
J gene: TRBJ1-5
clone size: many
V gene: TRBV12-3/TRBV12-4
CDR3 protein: CASSSRQGSNQPQHF
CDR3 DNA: TGTGCCAGCAGTTCCCGACAGGGGAGCAATCAGCCCCAGCATTTT

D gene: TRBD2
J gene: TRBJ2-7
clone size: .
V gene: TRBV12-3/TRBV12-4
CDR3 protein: CASKTGTSGTYEQYF
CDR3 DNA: TGTGCCAGCAAAACCGGGACTAGCGGCACCTACGAGCAGTACTTC

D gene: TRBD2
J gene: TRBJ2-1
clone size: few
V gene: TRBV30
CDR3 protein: CAWSALANNEQFF
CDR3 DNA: TGTGCCTGGAGTGCACTAGCGAACAATGAGCAGTTCTTC

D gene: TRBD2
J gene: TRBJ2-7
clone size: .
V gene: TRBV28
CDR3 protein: CASSLGRVQTYEQYF
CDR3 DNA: TGTGCCAGCAGTTTGGGGAGGGTACAGACCTACGAGCAGTACTTC

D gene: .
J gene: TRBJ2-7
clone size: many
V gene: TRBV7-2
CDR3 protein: CASSLVFERRSSYEQYF
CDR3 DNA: TGTGCCAGCAGCTTAGTTTTCGAGCGGCGGAGCTCCTACGAGCAGTACTTC

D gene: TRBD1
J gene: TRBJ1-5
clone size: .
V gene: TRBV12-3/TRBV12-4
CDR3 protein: CASSFGGTVNQPQHF
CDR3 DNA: TGTGCCAGCAGTTTCGGGGGGACAGTCAATCAGCCCCAGCATTTT